This passage covers 12 T cell receptor beta chains from one sample sequenced in a study of blood T cell repertoires in COVID-19. Clones were read by immunoSEQ multiplex PCR, and TCRdb kept only the in-frame ones, dropping some. Found here are about 250,000 clones, around 82% of them singletons; the top ten hold approximately 4.4%. Source material: peripheral blood. Every receptor here comes from a man aged 50-59 years with active or convalescent COVID-19.

This chain links TRBV5-6 with TRBJ1-4; D may be TRBD1 (6 bases). The CDR3 length is 12 residues. V lost 4 bases to trimming and J lost 12 bases, with 13 bases between them. Germline V gives CDR1 SGHDT, CDR2 YYEEEE. This CDR3 is CASSLGHVELFF. The CDR3, as DNA: TGTGCCAGCAGCCTGGGACATGTGGAACTGTTTTTT. Using reference TRBV5-6 and TRBJ1-4 for the parts outside the CDR3, the full variable domain is DAGVTQSPTHLIKTRGQQVTLRCSPKSGHDTVSWYQQALGQGPQFIFQYYEEEERQRGNFPDRFSGHQFPNYSSELNVNALLLGDSALYLCASSLGHVELFFGSGTQLSVL.

The chain links TRBV10-3 to TRBJ2-1; 7 nucleotides agree with TRBD1. The length of the CDR3 is 15 residues. CDR1 and CDR2 (germline): ENHRY, SYGVKD. V shed 3 bases and J 6 bases; nucleotides not matched to a gene: 8. The CDR3 sequence: CAISERQGRGNEQFF. The CDR3 coding sequence is TGTGCCATCAGTGAAAGACAGGGCAGGGGCAATGAGCAGTTCTTC.

This rearrangement joins TRBV19 to TRBJ1-1; 8 nucleotides agree with TRBD1. The CDR3 runs 16 residues. V lost 6 bases and J lost 0; bases outside the gene matches: 9. Germline V gives CDR1 LNHDA, CDR2 SQIVND (reference sequence). CDR3 in amino acids: CASRERTGSLNTEAFF. As DNA, the CDR3 is TGTGCCAGTAGGGAAAGGACAGGGTCTTTGAACACTGAAGCTTTCTTT.

This chain joins TRBV10-2 and TRBJ1-3, with 8 bases identical to TRBD1. Germline trimming cut 11 bases from V and 0 bases from J; bases unmatched to any gene: 6. CDR3 length: 14 residues. Germline V gene lookup returns CDR1 WSHSY and CDR2 SAAADI. The CDR3 loop reads CASGDRSSGNTIYF. The CDR3, as DNA: TGCGCCTCCGGGGACAGGAGCTCTGGAAACACCATATATTTT.

The chain carries TRBV9 and TRBJ2-3, with a weak D call TRBD2 (5 bases). The CDR3 loop spans 16 amino acids. Trimming took off 4 bases at V and 6 bases at J, with 21 bases between the two ends. Germline assignment: CDR1 SGDLS and CDR2 YYNGEE. The CDR3: CASSPHHSAGVDTQYF. The CDR3 region has the DNA TGTGCCAGCAGCCCCCACCATAGCGCCGGCGTGGATACGCAGTATTTT. The full variable domain, rest sourced from reference TRBV9 and TRBJ2-3, is DSGVTQTPKHLITATGQRVTLRCSPRSGDLSVYWYQQSLDQGLQFLIQYYNGEERAKGNILERFSAQQFPDLHSELNLSSLELGDSALYFCASSPHHSAGVDTQYFGPGTRLTVL.

The sample holds a few counts of this clone. The rearrangement joins TRBV27 to TRBJ1-2; the D gene is possibly TRBD1 (6 bases). With 2 bases removed from V and 4 bases from J, the gap between germline ends came to 11 bases. Germline CDR1 MNHEY, CDR2 SMNVEV (reference sequence). This CDR3 contains 14 residues. CDR3 nucleotides: TGTGCCAGCAGTTTAAGGGGGACCATCTATGGCTACACCTTC. Its translation is CASSLRGTIYGYTF.

A note on this clone: Other nucleotide sequences in the sample specify the same CDR3. The V call is TRBV7-9, the J call TRBJ1-1; D may be TRBD1 (5 bases). Trimming cost V 2 bases and J 4 bases, with 8 bases left between them. This CDR3 spans 13 amino acids. Per the germline V gene, CDR1 is SEHNR and CDR2 is FQNEAQ (reference sequence). The DNA for the CDR3 is TGTGCCAGCAGCTTACAGGGCTTCACTGAAGCTTTCTTT. Translation: CASSLQGFTEAFF.

The chain employs TRBV19 and TRBJ2-6; perhaps TRBD2 as D (6 bases). Trimming left V 7 bases short and J 0 bases short, with 10 bases between. Germline V gene sequence: CDR1 LNHDA, CDR2 SQIVND (reference sequence). This CDR3 region has 15 residues. CDR3 nucleotides: TGTGCCAGTACCCGGGAGCTCTCTGGGGCCAACGTCCTGACTTTC. This translates into CASTRELSGANVLTF. The full variable domain, in which reference TRBV19 and TRBJ2-6 provide the parts outside the CDR3, is DGGITQSPKYLFRKEGQNVTLSCEQNLNHDAMYWYRQDPGQGLRLIYYSQIVNDFQKGDIAEGYSVSREKKESFPLTVTSAQKNPTAFYLCASTRELSGANVLTFGAGSRLTVL.

The chain joins TRBV11-2 to TRBJ2-7, with a possible D match to TRBD1 (7 bases). The germline V gene encodes CDR1 SGHAT and CDR2 FQNNGV. Trimming pared 5 bases from V and 5 bases from J, leaving 22 bases between. CDR3 length equals 16 residues. The CDR3 region has the DNA TGTGCCAGCAGCACTCCGAGGGGCAGGGGGAGGAACGAGCAGTACTTC. The encoded protein is CASSTPRGRGRNEQYF.

The gene calls are TRBV14 and TRBJ2-3, with TRBD1 identical over 9 bases. The J segment lost 5 bases and the V segment lost 4 bases, leaving 10 bases of the junction unmatched. Germline V lookup: CDR1 SGHDN, CDR2 FVKESK. The CDR3 is 16 amino acids. CDR3 nucleotides: TGTGCCAGCAGCCGGTCCACAGGGGGCTTCATAGATACGCAGTATTTT. It translates to CASSRSTGGFIDTQYF.

J is TRBJ1-5 and V is TRBV18; D is possibly TRBD1 (6 bases). V lost 2 bases to trimming and J lost 5 bases, with 16 bases between them. Germline V lookup: CDR1 KGHSH, CDR2 LQKENI. The CDR3 is 16 residues long. This chain's CDR3 is CASSPVEGQGYQPQHF. The CDR3 nucleotides read TGTGCCAGCTCACCAGTAGAGGGACAAGGGTATCAGCCCCAGCATTTT.

The chain carries TRBV4-2 and TRBJ1-1; D perhaps matches TRBD1 (5 bases). This CDR3 contains 15 residues. V lost 3 bases to trimming and J lost 4 bases, with 15 bases between them. CDR1 is LGHNA and CDR2 is YNFKEQ in the germline V gene. CDR3 sequence reads: CASSQNRGLGTEAFF. The CDR3 region has the DNA TGTGCCAGCAGCCAGAACCGGGGGTTGGGCACTGAAGCTTTCTTT.